The 2 T cell receptor beta chains given below trace back to one sample, sequenced in a study of cytomegalovirus exposure and HLA in healthy donors. It was with 60 Vbeta and 13 Jbeta primers that the PCR ran. The repertoire was sequenced with immunoSEQ multiplex PCR; TCRdb's copy has only in-frame clones and lacks some. The sample contains roughly 200,000 clones, roughly 72% of which appear only once. The sample consisted of PBMCs. All receptors come from a man aged 25 to 40 in good health and CMV-seronegative.

The V and J genes are TRBV7-8 and TRBJ2-1; TRBD2 aligns across 13 bases. This CDR3 region has 14 residues. The junction had 8 bases not matched to a gene; V was cut back by 8 bases and J by 10 bases. Germline CDR1 is SGHVS and CDR2 is FQNEAQ. The chain's CDR3 is CASARTSGSSEQFF. The CDR3 nucleotides are TGTGCCAGCGCCCGGACTAGCGGGAGTTCCGAGCAGTTCTTC.

This CDR3 is CASSPKMNTEAFF. Written as DNA, the CDR3 is TGTGCCAGCAGCCCTAAGATGAACACTGAAGCTTTCTTT. The V call is TRBV6-1, the J call TRBJ1-1; D remains unclear. The CDR3 runs 13 residues. V was trimmed by 6 bases and J by 0 bases, leaving 8 bases between them. Germline CDR1 is MNHNS and CDR2 is SASEGT.